Listed here are 28 T cell receptor beta chains from one sample, sequenced in a study of shared clonotypes between healthy human individuals. Data came from immunoSEQ multiplex PCR; TCRdb stores just in-frame clones and leaves some out. Of around 2,000,000 clones listed, about 92% are singletons. CD45RO-negative CD8 cells positively selected for CCR7 made up the naive population, which excluded terminally differentiated effector memory CD45RA+ cells. The sequenced material came from naive CD8+ T cells from PBMCs. These TCRs come from a man younger than 35 in good health. Some clones in this sample may be carry-over from other donors' samples.

V is TRBV6-9 and J is TRBJ1-6; no firm D call. In germline, CDR1 is MNHGY, CDR2 SVAAGI. Trimming shortened V by 6 bases and J by 11 bases, and 11 bases separated the two germline ends. The CDR3 consists of 12 residues. CDR3 nucleotide sequence: TGTGCCAGCAGGCTCCCTTTGACACCCCTCCACTTT. Translating it yields CASRLPLTPLHF.

This chain connects TRBV7-9 to TRBJ2-1; the D is unclear. V was shortened by 4 bases and J by 2 bases, with 6 bases between the two germline ends. CDR3 size: 13 residues. The germline CDR1 and CDR2 sequences are SEHNR and FQNEAQ (reference sequence). The CDR3 DNA is TGTGCCAGCAGCTCCCTCCCCTACAATGAGCAGTTCTTC. It translates to CASSSLPYNEQFF.

This clone showed up just once. The chain employs TRBV11-2 and TRBJ2-7, with no clear D. CDR3 length: 14 amino acids. CDR1 is SGHAT, CDR2 FQNNGV, per germline. With 3 bases removed from V and 2 bases from J, the gap between germline ends came to 11 bases. CDR3 sequence (DNA): TGTGCCAGCAGCTTGACCCTAAGACCCTACGAGCAGTACTTC. Translation: CASSLTLRPYEQYF. Based on the CDR3 plus reference TRBV11-2 and TRBJ2-7, the full variable domain is EAGVAQSPRYKIIEKRQSVAFWCNPISGHATLYWYQQILGQGPKLLIQFQNNGVVDDSQLPKDRFSAERLKGVDSTLKIQPAKLEDSAVYLCASSLTLRPYEQYFGPGTRLTVT.

The chain carries TRBV15 and TRBJ2-7; TRBD1 matches 8 bases. This CDR3 region has 14 residues. Trimming removed 4 bases from V and 2 bases from J; junction bases left unmatched: 4. CDR1 LNHNV and CDR2 YYDKDF come from the germline V gene (reference sequence). As DNA, the CDR3 is TGTGCCACCAGCAATGGACAGGGCACCTACGAGCAGTACTTC. It yields the protein CATSNGQGTYEQYF.

This chain joins TRBV11-3 and TRBJ2-1, with D perhaps matching TRBD1 (6 bases). CDR1 is SGHNT, CDR2 YENEEA, per germline. The V end lost 5 bases, the J end lost 6 bases, and 17 bases lay between the germline ends. The CDR3 spans 15 residues. The CDR3 nucleotides are TGTGCCAGCAGCGCTCGATGGGACAACGCCAATGAGCAGTTCTTC. Protein product: CASSARWDNANEQFF.

The CDR3 loop is CASSLSDRTNYGYTF. CDR3 coding DNA: TGTGCCAGCAGTTTGTCGGACAGGACTAACTATGGCTACACCTTC. V gene TRBV28 combines with J gene TRBJ1-2; 7 bases fit TRBD1. This CDR3 spans 15 amino acids. Trimming cost V 3 bases and J 0 bases; bases outside gene matches: 4. The germline V gene has CDR1 MDHEN and CDR2 SYDVKM.

The chain recombines TRBV19 with TRBJ1-5; no definite D call. The CDR3 has 16 residues. Germline CDR1 reads LNHDA; CDR2 reads SQIVND (reference sequence). Between the trimmed V and J ends, which lost 3 bases and 3 bases, there was a span of 15 bases. This CDR3 reads CASSIYGVGYNQPQHF. CDR3 bases: TGTGCCAGTAGTATTTATGGGGTTGGGTACAATCAGCCCCAGCATTTT.

The J gene is TRBJ2-2, the V gene TRBV6-6, with D perhaps matching TRBD2 (6 bases). This CDR3 has 16 amino acids. The V end lost 6 bases, the J end lost 5 bases, and 19 bases lay between the germline ends. CDR1 MNHNY and CDR2 SVGAGI come from the germline V gene (reference sequence). The CDR3 DNA reads as TGTGCCAGCAGCCTCGCCTTTAGTAGCGGAACCGGGGAGCTGTTTTTT. Protein: CASSLAFSSGTGELFF.

This clone has only a few counts. This same CDR3 is encoded by further DNA sequences in the sample. This chain joins TRBV30 and TRBJ1-1, with 7 bases identical to TRBD1. The CDR3 totals 14 residues. V shed 2 bases, J shed 4 bases, and the junction held 7 bases outside the gene matches. Germline loops: CDR1 GTSNPN, CDR2 SVGIG (reference sequence). The CDR3 bases are TGTGCCTGGAGTCATGGTGCAGGGGGCACTGAAGCTTTCTTT. Translation gives CAWSHGAGGTEAFF.

The chain carries TRBV7-9 and TRBJ2-7, with 9 nucleotides matching TRBD1. V lost 4 bases to trimming and J lost 5 bases; unmatched junction nucleotides: 6. Germline V gives CDR1 SEHNR, CDR2 FQNEAQ (reference sequence). There are 14 residues in the CDR3. The CDR3 DNA is TGTGCCAGCAGCTCCCAGGGACAGGGTGACGAGCAGTACTTC. It codes for CASSSQGQGDEQYF.

This clone was observed a single time. The chain employs TRBV7-9 and TRBJ2-2; no definite D call. V shed 5 bases and J shed 4 bases, with 20 bases lying between them. The V gene's germline CDR1 is SEHNR and CDR2 FQNEAQ (reference sequence). The CDR3 totals 17 residues. The CDR3: CASSMNLESSSTGELFF. The CDR3 DNA reads TGTGCCAGCAGCATGAACCTAGAAAGTTCAAGCACCGGGGAGCTGTTTTTT.

This sequence joins TRBV2 and TRBJ2-2; 7 nucleotides agree with TRBD1. The V segment lost 7 bases and the J segment 0 bases; nucleotides outside the gene matches: 17. This CDR3 region has 19 residues. Germline V lookup: CDR1 SNHLY, CDR2 FYNNEI. CDR3 coding DNA: TGTGCCAGCATTCCCCGCCCAGGGACAGAGTCCTCGAACACCGGGGAGCTGTTTTTT. Protein product: CASIPRPGTESSNTGELFF.

This clone was seen more than once but under ten times. The rearrangement uses TRBV7-9 and TRBJ2-2; D uncertain. The germline V gene has CDR1 SEHNR and CDR2 FQNEAQ (reference sequence). This CDR3 is built from 14 residues. Trimming shortened V by 5 bases and J by 4 bases, and 11 bases separated the two germline ends. The CDR3: CASSPSYGTGELFF. CDR3 nucleotide sequence: TGTGCCAGCAGCCCGTCGTACGGCACCGGGGAGCTGTTTTTT.

The J gene is TRBJ2-7, the V gene TRBV27, with a possible D match to TRBD1 (6 bases). CDR3 length: 14 residues. With 2 bases removed from V and 3 bases from J, the gap between germline ends came to 11 bases. Germline V gene lookup returns CDR1 MNHEY and CDR2 SMNVEV (reference sequence). CDR3: CASSLGVRGYEQYF. The CDR3 region has the DNA TGTGCCAGCAGTTTAGGAGTCAGGGGCTACGAGCAGTACTTC.

The count of this clone is one. This sequence joins TRBV7-2 and TRBJ2-7; possibly TRBD2 for D (7 bases). The germline CDR1 and CDR2 sequences are SGHTA and FQGNSA. V was shortened by 0 bases and J by 2 bases, with 11 bases between the two germline ends. This CDR3 spans 15 amino acids. The CDR3 region has the DNA TGTGCCAGCAGCTTAGCAGGGGGAGGGCCCTACGAGCAGTACTTC. Protein: CASSLAGGGPYEQYF.

V gene TRBV21-1 combines with J gene TRBJ2-2; the table's D call TRBD1 went unverified against the DNA. TRBV21-1 corresponds to a pseudogene. CDR3 size: 18 residues. The CDR3 loop reads CASSQKGAGTGEPGELFF. Here the CDR3 DNA reads TGTGCCAGCAGCCAAAAGGGTGCCGGGACAGGGGAGCCCGGGGAGCTGTTTTTT.

The chain employs TRBV27 and TRBJ2-7, with TRBD2 matching 9 bases. The CDR3 consists of 17 residues. The germline V gene encodes CDR1 MNHEY and CDR2 SMNVEV (reference sequence). Unmatched junction bases numbered 15, after V lost 2 bases and J lost 7 bases. The CDR3 is CASSLIWRSAGGYEQYF. The CDR3 nucleotides are TGTGCCAGCAGTTTAATTTGGCGGTCGGCGGGAGGGTATGAGCAGTACTTC.

Comment on this clone: This same CDR3 is encoded by further DNA sequences in the sample. The chain links TRBV15 to TRBJ2-7; 9 nucleotides agree with TRBD1. J gave up 5 bases and V 3 bases, and 2 bases lay outside the gene matches. This CDR3 contains 13 residues. Germline V gene lookup returns CDR1 LNHNV and CDR2 YYDKDF (reference sequence). The CDR3 is CATSRDRGHEQYF. CDR3 bases: TGTGCCACCAGCAGGGACAGGGGCCACGAGCAGTACTTC.

V and J are TRBV14 and TRBJ2-7, with 9 bases lining up with TRBD1. V trimming: 6 bases; J trimming: 3 bases; junction bases outside the gene matches: 3. The CDR3 runs 13 residues. The germline gives CDR1 SGHDN, CDR2 FVKESK. The CDR3 loop reads CASRDRGDYEQYF. In nucleotides, the CDR3 is TGTGCCAGCAGAGACAGGGGGGACTACGAGCAGTACTTC. The whole variable domain, remainder taken from reference TRBV14 and TRBJ2-7, is EAGVTQFPSHSVIEKGQTVTLRCDPISGHDNLYWYRRVMGKEIKFLLHFVKESKQDESGMPNNRFLAERTGGTYSTLKVQPAELEDSGVYFCASRDRGDYEQYFGPGTRLTVT.

J is TRBJ2-5 and V is TRBV13; TRBD2 matches 9 bases. CDR1 PRHDT and CDR2 FYEKMQ come from the germline V gene (reference sequence). The CDR3 is made up of 16 amino acids. V lost 5 bases to trimming and J lost 3 bases; unmatched junction nucleotides: 10. The CDR3 DNA reads as TGTGCCAGCAGCCCTACGGTAGCGGGAGTAAAAGAGACCCAGTACTTC. It yields the protein CASSPTVAGVKETQYF.

The rearrangement links TRBV7-8 to TRBJ2-3, with 7 bases identical to TRBD2. V was pared by 5 bases and J by 3 bases, with 5 bases of the junction left unmatched. The V gene's germline CDR1 is SGHVS and CDR2 FQNEAQ. This CDR3 is 14 amino acids long. CDR3 DNA sequence: TGTGCCAGCAGCCGGGCCGGGGGGACAGATACGCAGTATTTT. Residues: CASSRAGGTDTQYF.

CDR3 sequence: CASSSETGADTEAFF. DNA for the CDR3: TGTGCCAGCAGCTCTGAAACAGGGGCAGACACTGAAGCTTTCTTT. The chain combines TRBV7-8 with TRBJ1-1, with 7 bases lining up with TRBD1. This CDR3 is built from 15 residues. Trimming cost V 4 bases and J 3 bases; bases outside gene matches: 8. Per the germline V gene, CDR1 is SGHVS and CDR2 is FQNEAQ.

This chain joins TRBV19 and TRBJ2-1; 7 positions match TRBD2. V lost 6 bases, J lost 6 bases, and 5 bases stayed unmatched. The CDR3 extends over 13 amino acids. Germline CDR1 and CDR2: LNHDA and SQIVND (reference sequence). The CDR3 DNA reads as TGTGCCAGTAGCCTTCTAGCGGCCAATGAGCAGTTCTTC. Protein sequence: CASSLLAANEQFF.

J is TRBJ2-1 and V is TRBV7-9; TRBD2 matches 14 bases. The CDR3 contains 17 residues. Trimming took 4 bases from V and 8 from J; bases not matched to a gene: 10. Looked up from germline, CDR1 is SEHNR and CDR2 is FQNEAQ (reference sequence). CDR3 residues: CASSSLGTSGRGHEQFF. The CDR3 coding sequence is TGTGCCAGCAGCTCCCTTGGGACTAGCGGGAGAGGCCATGAGCAGTTCTTC.

The J gene is TRBJ2-5, the V gene TRBV7-9; no reliable D call. V was clipped by 3 bases and J by 5 bases, with 10 bases between them. The CDR3 length is 13 residues. From germline, CDR1 is SEHNR and CDR2 FQNEAQ (reference sequence). The CDR3 DNA sequence: TGTGCCAGCAGCTTGACGGTGGAGGAGACCCAGTACTTC. As protein: CASSLTVEETQYF.

The chain carries TRBV4-1 and TRBJ1-1; possibly TRBD1 for D (6 bases). V lost 4 bases and J 0 bases, leaving 18 bases between the germline ends. The CDR3 has 17 residues. The germline V gene has CDR1 MGHRA and CDR2 YSYEKL. The CDR3 nucleotides are TGCGCCAGCAGCCTTGGGGGGGGGCTAGACATGAACACTGAAGCTTTCTTT. It codes for CASSLGGGLDMNTEAFF.

The V and J genes are TRBV28 and TRBJ1-1, with D tentatively TRBD1 (5 bases). Germline CDR1 is MDHEN and CDR2 is SYDVKM. The CDR3 has 14 amino acids. Trimming shortened V by 6 bases and J by 0 bases, and 11 bases separated the two germline ends. In nucleotides, the CDR3 is TGTGCCAGCAGCGAGGGGTCCATGAACACTGAAGCTTTCTTT. Encoded protein: CASSEGSMNTEAFF.

Worth noting for this clone: The sample has other DNA sequences that encode this CDR3 too. The chain recombines TRBV27 with TRBJ2-1; 14 bases line up with TRBD2. Germline V gene lookup returns CDR1 MNHEY and CDR2 SMNVEV (reference sequence). V shed 5 bases, J shed 7 bases, and the junction held 4 bases outside the gene matches. CDR3 length equals 15 residues. The CDR3 sequence is CASSPGTSGGNEQFF. CDR3 bases: TGTGCCAGCAGTCCCGGGACTAGCGGGGGAAATGAGCAGTTCTTC.